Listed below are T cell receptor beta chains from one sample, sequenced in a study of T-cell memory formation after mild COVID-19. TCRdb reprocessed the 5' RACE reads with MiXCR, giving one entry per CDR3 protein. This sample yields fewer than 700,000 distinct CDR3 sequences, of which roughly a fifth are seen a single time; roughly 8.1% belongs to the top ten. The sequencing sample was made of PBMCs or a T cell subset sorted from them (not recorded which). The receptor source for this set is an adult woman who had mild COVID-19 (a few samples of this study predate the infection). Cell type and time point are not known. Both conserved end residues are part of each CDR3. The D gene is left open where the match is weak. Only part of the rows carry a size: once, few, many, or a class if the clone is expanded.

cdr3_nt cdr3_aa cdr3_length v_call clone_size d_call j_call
TGTGCCAGCAGCCTCAATACCCTTATGAATGAGCAGTTCTTC CASSLNTLMNEQFF 14 TRBV7-3 - - TRBJ2-1
TGTGCCAGCTCAGAATCCGGGACTAGTAGGGACAATGAGCAGTTCTTC CASSESGTSRDNEQFF 16 TRBV18 many TRBD2 TRBJ2-1
TGCAGCGTTGAGGTTACAGGGACATCCTACGAGCAGTACTTC CSVEVTGTSYEQYF 14 TRBV29-1 - - TRBJ2-7
TGCGCCAGCAGAGCTAGCGGGAGTGGTTTCTACGAGCAGTACTTC CASRASGSGFYEQYF 15 TRBV5-1 few TRBD2 TRBJ2-7
TGTGCCAGCAGCCTAGGTTTCTTGGATGGCTACACCTTC CASSLGFLDGYTF 13 TRBV7-2 few - TRBJ1-2
TGCGCCAGCAGCTTGGCCGTAGAACTAGGGGACAATGAGCAGTTCTTC CASSLAVELGDNEQFF 16 TRBV5-1 - - TRBJ2-1
TGCGCCAGCAGCCCGGCGGGGGGAAGCACAGATACGCAGTATTTT CASSPAGGSTDTQYF 15 TRBV5-1 few TRBD2 TRBJ2-3
TGCAGTGCTAGAGAAAGGGGACTGAACTATGGCTACACCTTC CSARERGLNYGYTF 14 TRBV20-1 once - TRBJ1-2
TGTGCCAGCAGCCCAACGGGCCAACGTGGAAACACCATATATTTT CASSPTGQRGNTIYF 15 TRBV7-3 few - TRBJ1-3
TGTGCCAGCAGCCCAGTGACAGGGAACACTGAAGCTTTCTTT CASSPVTGNTEAFF 14 TRBV7-6 - - TRBJ1-1
TGTGCCAGCAGCGTAGGGACGGCAGCCTACGAGCAGTACTTC CASSVGTAAYEQYF 14 TRBV9 few - TRBJ2-7
TGTGCCAGCAGTGACGGTGTGACTAGCGGGAGTCATGAGCAGTTCTTC CASSDGVTSGSHEQFF 16 TRBV2 - TRBD2 TRBJ2-1
TGTGCCAGCAGCCAAGAGGGACCGGGACAGGGCACCTACGAGCAGTACTTC CASSQEGPGQGTYEQYF 17 TRBV3-1 - TRBD1 TRBJ2-7
TGTGCCAGCAGCTCCCGGACGGACAATGAGCAGTTCTTC CASSSRTDNEQFF 13 TRBV7-2 - - TRBJ2-1
TGTGCCCGATTCGGTGGAGATACGCAGTATTTT CARFGGDTQYF 11 TRBV30 many - TRBJ2-3
TGTGCCAGCAGCTTAGAATCGGCCTACGAGCAGTACTTC CASSLESAYEQYF 13 TRBV7-9 - - TRBJ2-7